The 32 T cell receptor beta chains presented below share a single source sample, sequenced in a study of CD8 T cells in Susac syndrome (dated by TCRdb to the late 2010s). Library method: the immunoSEQ multiplex PCR assay. RNA was extracted using the RNeasy kit, and roughly 0.5 to 1 microgram was reverse transcribed with random hexamers. TCRdb reran the public reads through fastp at Q25 and MiXCR, keeping productive beta chains. For every CDR3 protein sequence, its rows merge into one entry that carries the most common genes and DNA. The sample data list about 150,000 distinct CDR3 sequences, and roughly 95% of these were observed just once. The top ten hold more than 0.075% of the sample. Source material: CD4+ T cells from PBMCs. Every receptor here comes from a human donor with Susac syndrome.

This rearrangement joins TRBV29-1 to TRBJ1-1; D unclear. Deletions cut 5 bases from V and 0 bases from J, with 10 bases between. The CDR3 consists of 13 residues. From germline, CDR1 is SQVTM and CDR2 ANQGSEA. Here the CDR3 reads CSVSGVLNTEAFF. In nucleotides, the CDR3 is TGCAGCGTTTCCGGCGTCCTGAACACTGAAGCTTTCTTT.

V is TRBV12-3 or TRBV12-4 and J is TRBJ1-5; tentatively, D is TRBD1 (5 bases). Deletions cut 6 bases from V and 2 bases from J, with 14 bases between. The CDR3 loop spans 15 amino acids. The CDR3 here is CASRTLGRGNQPQHF. DNA for the CDR3: TGTGCCAGCAGGACCTTGGGCAGGGGCAATCAGCCCCAGCATTTT.

This chain connects TRBV29-1 to TRBJ1-1; no reliable D call. CDR1 is SQVTM and CDR2 is ANQGSEA in the germline V gene. The CDR3 spans 11 residues. The V gene lost 8 bases and the J gene lost 1 base, with 8 bases spanning the gap. Written as DNA, the CDR3 is TGCAGCTTCTCAAGGAACACTGAAGCTTTCTTT. Translation gives CSFSRNTEAFF.

The chain has TRBV10-3 and TRBJ2-7; unclear D gene. V was cut by 3 bases and J by 10 bases, with 7 bases left in between. This CDR3 spans 10 amino acids. Germline V gives CDR1 ENHRY, CDR2 SYGVKD. The chain's CDR3 is CAISDYVQYF. The CDR3 nucleotides read TGTGCCATCAGTGACTATGTACAGTACTTC.

The chain combines TRBV6-1 with TRBJ2-3, with 7 bases aligning to TRBD1. V gave up 5 bases and J gave up 0 bases; unmatched junction bases: 11. This CDR3 has 17 amino acids. CDR1 is MNHNS, CDR2 SASEGT, per germline. In DNA, the CDR3 is TGTGCCAGCAGTCGAAAGGGGGCACCTACTAGCACAGATACGCAGTATTTT. This gives the protein CASSRKGAPTSTDTQYF.

The J gene is TRBJ2-6, the V gene TRBV4-2; tentatively, D is TRBD2 (5 bases). Germline-derived CDR1 and CDR2 are LGHNA and YNFKEQ. V lost 0 bases to trimming and J lost 2 bases, with 5 bases between them. This CDR3 has 15 amino acids. CDR3 sequence (DNA): TGTGCCAGCAGCCAAGAGGAGGCTGGGGCCAACGTCCTGACTTTC. This translates into CASSQEEAGANVLTF.

J is TRBJ2-1 and V is TRBV5-1; the match to TRBD2 covers 7 bases. The ends lost 6 bases at V and 11 bases at J; junction bases unmatched: 11. Germline-derived CDR1 and CDR2 are SGHRS and YFSETQ. This CDR3 has 13 amino acids. Here the CDR3 reads CASNDLSGAKQFF. In DNA form, the CDR3 reads TGCGCCAGCAACGATTTGAGCGGGGCCAAGCAGTTCTTC.

The rearrangement uses TRBV7-2 and TRBJ2-3, with D maybe TRBD2 (7 bases). Deletions cut 3 bases from V and 4 bases from J, with 17 bases between. Germline CDR1 and CDR2: SGHTA and FQGNSA. The CDR3 totals 16 residues. CDR3 residues: CASSLSGTRAADTQYF. The CDR3 coding sequence is TGTGCCAGCAGCTTGAGCGGGACAAGAGCTGCAGATACGCAGTATTTT. The entire variable domain, with the rest obtained from reference TRBV7-2 and TRBJ2-3, is as follows: GAGVSQSPSNKVTEKGKDVELRCDPISGHTALYWYRQSLGQGLEFLIYFQGNSAPDKSGLPSDRFSAERTGGSVSTLTIQRTQQEDSAVYLCASSLSGTRAADTQYFGPGTRLTVL.

The rearrangement uses TRBV2 and TRBJ2-7, with TRBD1 matching 7 bases. J lost 3 bases, V lost 6 bases, and 11 bases had no gene match. The CDR3 has 15 amino acids. Germline loops: CDR1 SNHLY, CDR2 FYNNEI. The CDR3 protein is CASRRGQPNLYEQYF. CDR3 DNA: TGTGCCAGCAGGAGGGGGCAGCCCAATCTCTACGAGCAGTACTTC.

The chain has TRBV14 and TRBJ1-2; D might be TRBD1 (6 bases). The CDR3 covers 13 residues. Per the germline V gene, CDR1 is SGHDN and CDR2 is FVKESK. The V gene lost 1 base and the J gene lost 8 bases, with 11 bases spanning the gap. Written as DNA, the CDR3 is TGTGCCAGCAGCCAAGCAGGGGTGGGAGGCTACACCTTC. It encodes CASSQAGVGGYTF.

The gene calls are TRBV6-5 and TRBJ2-5, with D possibly being TRBD2 (6 bases). Germline V gene sequence: CDR1 MNHEY, CDR2 SVGAGI. The V end was cut by 2 bases, the J end by 5 bases, with 9 bases between. This CDR3 spans 13 amino acids. Written as DNA, the CDR3 is TGTGCCAGCAGTTACCGAGGGAGGGAGACCCAGTACTTC. Its protein product is CASSYRGRETQYF.

V is TRBV7-2 and J is TRBJ1-2; D might be TRBD1 (5 bases). The CDR3 length is 15 residues. Trimming left V 5 bases short and J 3 bases short, with 16 bases between. Germline V gene data show CDR1 as SGHTA and CDR2 as FQGNSA. In DNA, the CDR3 is TGTGCCAGCAGCCCCCGACAGTGGAGGGACTATGGCTACACCTTC. Translating gives CASSPRQWRDYGYTF.

This clonotype was seen just once. This chain uses TRBV28 with TRBJ1-5, with D perhaps TRBD1 (6 bases). The V gene's germline CDR1 is MDHEN and CDR2 SYDVKM. This CDR3 has 13 residues. Trimming pared 5 bases from V and 6 bases from J, leaving 11 bases between. The CDR3 DNA reads as TGTGCCAGCAGTGCCCCGACAGGTCAGCCCCAGCATTTT. Translating gives CASSAPTGQPQHF. The whole variable domain, filled in from reference TRBV28 and TRBJ1-5, reads DVKVTQSSRYLVKRTGEKVFLECVQDMDHENMFWYRQDPGLGLRLIYFSYDVKMKEKGDIPEGYSVSREKKERFSLILESASTNQTSMYLCASSAPTGQPQHFGDGTRLSIL.

J is TRBJ2-7 and V is TRBV7-2; perhaps TRBD2 as D (6 bases). Germline V lookup: CDR1 SGHTA, CDR2 FQGNSA. V lost 6 bases and J 1 base, leaving 13 bases between the germline ends. The CDR3 totals 14 residues. The CDR3 nucleotides read TGTGCCAGCAGGGGAATAGCGGCGTCCTACGAGCAGTACTTC. Protein product: CASRGIAASYEQYF.

This chain connects TRBV4-1 to TRBJ1-1; no clear D gene. Trimming pared 0 bases from V and 11 bases from J, leaving 13 bases between. This CDR3 contains 13 residues. Germline V lookup: CDR1 MGHRA, CDR2 YSYEKL. Written as DNA, the CDR3 is TGCGCCAGCAGCCAAGATATCATGTTAGGCGCTTTCTTT. The encoded protein is CASSQDIMLGAFF.

In its sample, this clonotype was seen once. This chain links TRBV18 with TRBJ1-2; D is perhaps TRBD1 (6 bases). The CDR3 sequence is 12 residues long. V lost 6 bases to trimming and J lost 6 bases, with 11 bases between them. Germline CDR1 KGHSH, CDR2 LQKENI. The DNA of the CDR3 is TGTGCCAGCTCGTCACAGGGAGATGGCTACACCTTC. It codes for CASSSQGDGYTF.

The chain recombines TRBV4-2 with TRBJ2-1, with TRBD2 matching over 8 bases. The length of the CDR3 is 16 residues. CDR1 and CDR2 from the germline V gene are LGHNA and YNFKEQ. V shed 4 bases and J 4 bases; nucleotides not matched to a gene: 9. CDR3 sequence (DNA): TGTGCCAGCAGCCGAAACCTAGCGGGCCAGTACAATGAGCAGTTCTTC. It is translated as CASSRNLAGQYNEQFF.

V usage is TRBV5-1 and J usage is TRBJ2-7, with 10 bases matching TRBD2. CDR1 SGHRS and CDR2 YFSETQ come from the germline V gene. The CDR3 is 14 amino acids. V lost 5 bases and J lost 1; bases outside the gene matches: 3. This chain's CDR3 is CASSTSGISYEQYF. The CDR3 DNA is TGCGCCAGCAGTACTAGCGGGATTTCCTACGAGCAGTACTTC. The full variable domain, completed using reference TRBV5-1 and TRBJ2-7, is KAGVTQTPRYLIKTRGQQVTLSCSPISGHRSVSWYQQTPGQGLQFLFEYFSETQRNKGNFPGRFSGRQFSNSRSEMNVSTLELGDSALYLCASSTSGISYEQYFGPGTRLTVT.

The V gene is TRBV29-1, the J gene TRBJ1-2, with D hard to call. The V end lost 7 bases, the J end lost 2 bases, and 11 bases lay between the germline ends. CDR1 and CDR2 (germline): SQVTM, ANQGSEA. CDR3 length equals 12 residues. CDR3 sequence: CSDLTANYGYTF. The CDR3 DNA sequence: TGCAGCGATTTAACAGCGAACTATGGCTACACCTTC.

This clonotype was seen a single time. This chain connects TRBV29-1 to TRBJ1-1, with D maybe TRBD1 (5 bases). The CDR3 has 18 residues. V gave up 6 bases and J gave up 2 bases, with 28 bases separating them. In germline, CDR1 is SQVTM, CDR2 ANQGSEA. The CDR3 sequence: CSVTGSPWSETRNTEAFF. The CDR3 DNA reads TGCAGCGTCACAGGTTCTCCCTGGTCGGAAACACGAAACACTGAAGCTTTCTTT.

The rearrangement links TRBV20-1 to TRBJ2-2; D possibly uses TRBD1 or TRBD2 (7 bases each). V lost 2 bases and J lost 5, with 12 bases in between. CDR1 and CDR2 (germline): DFQATT, SNEGSKA (reference sequence). The CDR3 runs 14 residues. In DNA, the CDR3 is TGCAGTGCTAGAAACAGGGGAGGGACCGGGGAGCTGTTTTTT. Its protein is CSARNRGGTGELFF.

This rearrangement joins TRBV2 to TRBJ2-5; TRBD2 might be the D (6 bases). Per the germline V gene, CDR1 is SNHLY and CDR2 is FYNNEI. V lost 6 bases, J lost 5 bases, and 13 bases lay in between. The CDR3 sequence is 13 residues long. CDR3 nucleotide sequence: TGTGCCAGCAGCATCGACGCGGGGGAGACCCAGTACTTC. Translating it yields CASSIDAGETQYF.

The chain combines TRBV2 with TRBJ2-7; no firm D call. V lost 5 bases and J 4 bases, leaving 9 bases between the germline ends. In germline, CDR1 is SNHLY, CDR2 FYNNEI. The CDR3 extends over 12 amino acids. Written as DNA, the CDR3 is TGTGCCAGCAGTCGGGTGGAGTACGAGCAGTACTTC. Translation: CASSRVEYEQYF.

This chain uses TRBV20-1 with TRBJ1-6; possibly TRBD1 for D (6 bases). The CDR3 loop spans 14 amino acids. V lost 0 bases, J lost 7 bases, and 10 bases lay in between. Germline assignment: CDR1 DFQATT and CDR2 SNEGSKA (reference sequence). CDR3 loop: CSARDEGGNSPLHF. The CDR3 coding sequence is TGCAGTGCTAGAGATGAGGGGGGAAATTCACCCCTCCACTTT.

The gene calls are TRBV3-1 and TRBJ2-3, with TRBD2 matching 7 bases. The CDR3 is 14 residues long. The J segment lost 4 bases and the V segment lost 4 bases, leaving 5 bases of the junction unmatched. The germline V gene encodes CDR1 LGHDT and CDR2 YNNKEL (reference sequence). The CDR3 DNA is TGTGCCAGCAGCCCTACCGCGGGGGCAGATACGCAGTATTTT. Its protein product is CASSPTAGADTQYF.

This chain uses TRBV21-1 with TRBJ1-2; TRBD1, the D gene given by the table, was not confirmed from the DNA. TRBV21-1 is an annotated pseudogene. This CDR3 is built from 16 residues. The CDR3 DNA sequence: TGTGCCAGCAGCGGGGTTGGGACAGAGAACTTTCGTGGCTACACCTTC. This sequence encodes CASSGVGTENFRGYTF.

This clonotype appeared a few times. The CDR3 nucleotides read TGTGCCAGCTCACCAGGGACAGGAGATAATTCACCCCTCCACTTT. Translating gives CASSPGTGDNSPLHF. This chain joins TRBV18 and TRBJ1-6; 8 bases are shared with TRBD1. V lost 2 bases and J lost 5; bases outside the gene matches: 2. This CDR3 has 15 residues. Germline lookup yields CDR1 KGHSH and CDR2 LQKENI.

The rearrangement links TRBV20-1 to TRBJ2-1; 13 bases map to TRBD2. CDR1 DFQATT and CDR2 SNEGSKA come from the germline V gene (reference sequence). The V gene end was trimmed by 7 bases and the J gene end by 5 bases; junction bases not matched to a gene: 17. The CDR3 extends over 18 amino acids. The CDR3 nucleotides are TGCAGTGTTTTACTAGCGGGAGGGCTATTCAATCCCCACAATGAGCAGTTCTTC. Translated, it gives CSVLLAGGLFNPHNEQFF.

This clonotype was seen only once. The genes are TRBV4-1 and TRBJ2-7, with D perhaps given as TRBD1 or TRBD2 (6 bases each). CDR3 length: 14 amino acids. Germline-derived CDR1 and CDR2 are MGHRA and YSYEKL. The germline V and J ends were trimmed by 4 bases and 2 bases, with 12 bases remaining between them. The CDR3 DNA reads as TGCGCCAGCAGCCCCGGGGGCTACACCTACGAGCAGTACTTC. Protein: CASSPGGYTYEQYF.

The V call is TRBV28, the J call TRBJ2-2; D ambiguous. Germline loops: CDR1 MDHEN, CDR2 SYDVKM. The CDR3 consists of 13 residues. With 6 bases removed from V and 2 bases from J, the gap between germline ends came to 7 bases. CDR3 DNA sequence: TGTGCCAGCAGCGAGTTAAACACCGGGGAGCTGTTTTTT. This encodes CASSELNTGELFF.

The chain joins TRBV4-1 to TRBJ2-5, with no clear D. V lost 1 base and J lost 5, with 8 bases in between. The germline CDR1 and CDR2 sequences are MGHRA and YSYEKL. This CDR3 has 13 amino acids. The CDR3 loop reads CASSQVYAETQYF. The DNA for the CDR3 is TGCGCCAGCAGCCAAGTCTACGCGGAGACCCAGTACTTC.

V and J are TRBV6-1 and TRBJ2-7; perhaps TRBD2 as D (6 bases). Trimming shortened V by 5 bases and J by 2 bases, and 22 bases separated the two germline ends. There are 17 residues in the CDR3. CDR1 is MNHNS and CDR2 is SASEGT in the germline V gene. CDR3 sequence: CASSRSIGRGTPYEQYF. DNA of the CDR3: TGTGCCAGCAGTCGAAGTATAGGGCGGGGCACCCCCTACGAGCAGTACTTC.